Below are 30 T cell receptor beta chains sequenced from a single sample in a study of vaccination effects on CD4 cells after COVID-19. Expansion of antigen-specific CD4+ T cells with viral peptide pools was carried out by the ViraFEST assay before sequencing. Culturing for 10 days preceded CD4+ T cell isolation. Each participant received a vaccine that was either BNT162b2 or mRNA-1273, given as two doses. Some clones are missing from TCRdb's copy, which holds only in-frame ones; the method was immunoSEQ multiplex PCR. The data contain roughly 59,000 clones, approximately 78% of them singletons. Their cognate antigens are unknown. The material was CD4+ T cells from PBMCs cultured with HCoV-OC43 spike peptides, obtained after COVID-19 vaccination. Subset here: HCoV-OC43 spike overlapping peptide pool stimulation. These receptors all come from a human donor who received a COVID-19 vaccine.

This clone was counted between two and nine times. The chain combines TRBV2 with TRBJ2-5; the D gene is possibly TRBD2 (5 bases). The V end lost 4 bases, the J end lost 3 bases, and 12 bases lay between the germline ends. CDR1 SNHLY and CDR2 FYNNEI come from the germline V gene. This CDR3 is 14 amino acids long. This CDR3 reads CASSVSPGKETQYF. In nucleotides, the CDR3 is TGTGCCAGCAGTGTATCGCCGGGGAAAGAGACCCAGTACTTC. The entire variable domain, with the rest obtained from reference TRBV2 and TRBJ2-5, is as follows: EPEVTQTPSHQVTQMGQEVILRCVPISNHLYFYWYRQILGQKVEFLVSFYNNEISEKSEIFDDQFSVERPDGSNFTLKIRSTKLEDSAMYFCASSVSPGKETQYFGPGTRLLVL.

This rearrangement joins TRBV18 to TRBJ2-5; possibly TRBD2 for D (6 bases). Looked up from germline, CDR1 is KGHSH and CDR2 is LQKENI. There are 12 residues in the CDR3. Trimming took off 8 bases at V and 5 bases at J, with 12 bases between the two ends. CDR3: CASTGDSETQYF. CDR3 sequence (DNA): TGTGCCAGCACCGGGGACTCGGAGACCCAGTACTTC.

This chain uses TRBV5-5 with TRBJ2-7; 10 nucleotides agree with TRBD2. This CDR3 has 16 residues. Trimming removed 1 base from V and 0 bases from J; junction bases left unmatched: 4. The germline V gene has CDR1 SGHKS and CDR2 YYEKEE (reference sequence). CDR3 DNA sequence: TGTGCCAGCAGCTTGAAACTAGCGGGGAGCTCCTACGAGCAGTACGTC. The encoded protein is CASSLKLAGSSYEQYV.

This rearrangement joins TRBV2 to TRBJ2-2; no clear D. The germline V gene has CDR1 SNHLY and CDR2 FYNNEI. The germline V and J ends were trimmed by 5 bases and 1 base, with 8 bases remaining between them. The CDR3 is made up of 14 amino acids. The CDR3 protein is CASSPSRNTGELFF. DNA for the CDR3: TGTGCCAGCAGTCCCAGTAGGAACACCGGGGAGCTGTTTTTT.

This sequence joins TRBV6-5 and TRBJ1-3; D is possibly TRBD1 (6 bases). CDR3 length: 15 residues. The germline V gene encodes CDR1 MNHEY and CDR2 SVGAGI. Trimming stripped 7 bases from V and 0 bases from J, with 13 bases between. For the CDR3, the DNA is TGTGCCAGCACTCGGGACACCCTCTCTGGAAACACCATATATTTT. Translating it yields CASTRDTLSGNTIYF.

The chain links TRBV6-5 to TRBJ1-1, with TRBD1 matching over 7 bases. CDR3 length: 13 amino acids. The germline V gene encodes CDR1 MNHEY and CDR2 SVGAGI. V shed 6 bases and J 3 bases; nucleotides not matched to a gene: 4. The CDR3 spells CASSPDRDTEAFF. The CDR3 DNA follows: TGTGCCAGCAGCCCCGACAGGGACACTGAAGCTTTCTTT.

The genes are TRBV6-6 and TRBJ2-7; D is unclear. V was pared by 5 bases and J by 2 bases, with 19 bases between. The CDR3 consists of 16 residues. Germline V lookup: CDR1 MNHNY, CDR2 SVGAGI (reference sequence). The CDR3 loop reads CASSTGRERVAYEQYV. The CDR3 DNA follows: TGTGCCAGCAGTACCGGAAGGGAACGGGTGGCCTACGAGCAGTACGTC.

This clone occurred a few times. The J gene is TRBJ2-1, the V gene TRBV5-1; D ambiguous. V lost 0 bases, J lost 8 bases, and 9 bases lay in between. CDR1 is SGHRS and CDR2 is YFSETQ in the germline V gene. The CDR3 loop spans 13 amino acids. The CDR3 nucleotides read TGCGCCAGCAGCTTGGCCGCAGGCTATGAGCAGTTCTTC. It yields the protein CASSLAAGYEQFF.

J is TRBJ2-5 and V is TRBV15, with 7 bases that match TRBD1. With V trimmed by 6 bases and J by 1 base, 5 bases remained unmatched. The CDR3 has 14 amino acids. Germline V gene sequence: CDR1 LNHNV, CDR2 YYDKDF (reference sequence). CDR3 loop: CATRGQTFQETQYF. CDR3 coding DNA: TGTGCCACCAGGGGACAGACGTTCCAAGAGACCCAGTACTTC.

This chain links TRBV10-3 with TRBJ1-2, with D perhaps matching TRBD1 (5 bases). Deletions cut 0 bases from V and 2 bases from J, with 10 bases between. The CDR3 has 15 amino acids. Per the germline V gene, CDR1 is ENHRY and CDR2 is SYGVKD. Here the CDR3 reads CAISESAGRNYGYTF. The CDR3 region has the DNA TGTGCCATCAGTGAGTCGGCAGGGAGGAACTATGGCTACACCTTC.

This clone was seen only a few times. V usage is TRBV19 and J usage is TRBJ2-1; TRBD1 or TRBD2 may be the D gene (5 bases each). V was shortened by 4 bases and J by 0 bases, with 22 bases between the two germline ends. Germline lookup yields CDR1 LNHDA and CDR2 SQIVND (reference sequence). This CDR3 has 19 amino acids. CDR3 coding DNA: TGTGCCAGTAGTACTCAGCCGGGACGAGGCCCAAGCTCCTACAATGAGCAGTTCTTC. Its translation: CASSTQPGRGPSSYNEQFF.

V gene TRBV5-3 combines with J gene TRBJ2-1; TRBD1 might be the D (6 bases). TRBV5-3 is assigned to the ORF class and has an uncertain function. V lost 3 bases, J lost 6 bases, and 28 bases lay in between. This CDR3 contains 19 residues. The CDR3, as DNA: TGTGCCAGAAGCTGCCCTACAGGGTGGGGGTTAAAGATGTCCAATGAGCAGTTCTTC. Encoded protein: CARSCPTGWGLKMSNEQFF.

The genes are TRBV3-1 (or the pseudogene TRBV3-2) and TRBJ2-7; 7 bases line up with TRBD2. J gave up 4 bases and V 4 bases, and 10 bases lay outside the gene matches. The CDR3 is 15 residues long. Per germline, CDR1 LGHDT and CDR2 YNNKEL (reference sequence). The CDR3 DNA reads TGTGCCAGCAGCCCGAGGTGGGGGGAGGGATACGAGCAGTACGTC. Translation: CASSPRWGEGYEQYV.

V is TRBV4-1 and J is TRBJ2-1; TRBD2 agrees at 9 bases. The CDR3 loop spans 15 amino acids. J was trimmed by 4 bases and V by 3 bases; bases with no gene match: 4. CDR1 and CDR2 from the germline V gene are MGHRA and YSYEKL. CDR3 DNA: TGCGCCAGCAGCCACATAGCGGGGGCGTACAATGAGCAGTTCTTC. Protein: CASSHIAGAYNEQFF.

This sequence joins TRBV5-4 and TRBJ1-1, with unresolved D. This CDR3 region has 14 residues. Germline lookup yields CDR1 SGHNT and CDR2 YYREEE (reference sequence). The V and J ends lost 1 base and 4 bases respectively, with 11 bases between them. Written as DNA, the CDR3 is TGTGCCAGCAGCTTGAGGACTAAGGGCACTGAAGCTTTCTTT. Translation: CASSLRTKGTEAFF.

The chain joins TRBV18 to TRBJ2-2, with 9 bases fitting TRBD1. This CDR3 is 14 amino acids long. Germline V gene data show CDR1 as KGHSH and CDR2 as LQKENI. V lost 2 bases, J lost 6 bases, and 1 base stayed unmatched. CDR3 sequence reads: CASSPGTGSGELFF. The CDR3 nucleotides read TGTGCCAGCTCACCAGGGACAGGGTCCGGGGAGCTGTTTTTT.

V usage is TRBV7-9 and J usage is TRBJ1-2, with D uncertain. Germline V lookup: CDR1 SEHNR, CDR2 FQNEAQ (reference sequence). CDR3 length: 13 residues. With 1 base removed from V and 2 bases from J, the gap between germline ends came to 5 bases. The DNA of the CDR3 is TGTGCCAGCAGCTTAGAGGCCAACTATGGCTACACCTTC. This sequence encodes CASSLEANYGYTF.

Here the CDR3 reads CASSSRGNQPQHF. The CDR3 nucleotides are TGTGCCAGCAGTTCGAGGGGGAATCAGCCCCAGCATTTT. This sequence joins TRBV6-5 and TRBJ1-5; D is perhaps TRBD1 (6 bases). Germline CDR1 is MNHEY and CDR2 is SVGAGI. V was pared by 4 bases and J by 4 bases, with 8 bases between. This CDR3 is 13 amino acids long.

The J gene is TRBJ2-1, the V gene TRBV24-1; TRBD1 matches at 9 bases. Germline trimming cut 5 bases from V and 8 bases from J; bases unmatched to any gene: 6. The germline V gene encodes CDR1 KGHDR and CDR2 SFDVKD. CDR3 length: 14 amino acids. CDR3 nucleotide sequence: TGTGCCACCAGTGGTTGGGGACAGGGTTATGAGCAGTTCTTC. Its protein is CATSGWGQGYEQFF.

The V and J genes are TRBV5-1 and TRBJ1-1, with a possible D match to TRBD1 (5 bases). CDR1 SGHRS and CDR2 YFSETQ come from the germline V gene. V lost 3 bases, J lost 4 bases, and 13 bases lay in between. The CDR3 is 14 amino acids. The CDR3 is CASSSGSAGTEAFF. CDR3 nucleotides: TGCGCCAGCAGCTCAGGGAGTGCGGGCACTGAAGCTTTCTTT.

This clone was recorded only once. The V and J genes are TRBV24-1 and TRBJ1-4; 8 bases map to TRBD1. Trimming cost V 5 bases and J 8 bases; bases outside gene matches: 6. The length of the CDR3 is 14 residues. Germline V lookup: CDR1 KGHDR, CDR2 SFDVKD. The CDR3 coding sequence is TGTGCCACCAGTGCACGGGCAGGGGGCGAAAAACTGTTTTTT. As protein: CATSARAGGEKLFF.

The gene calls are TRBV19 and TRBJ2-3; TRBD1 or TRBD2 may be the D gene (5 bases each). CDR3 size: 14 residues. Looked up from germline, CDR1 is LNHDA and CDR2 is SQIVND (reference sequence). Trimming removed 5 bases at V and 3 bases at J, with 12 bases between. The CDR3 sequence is CASSPRGRTDTQYF. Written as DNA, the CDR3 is TGTGCCAGTAGTCCCCGGGGCAGGACAGATACGCAGTATTTT.

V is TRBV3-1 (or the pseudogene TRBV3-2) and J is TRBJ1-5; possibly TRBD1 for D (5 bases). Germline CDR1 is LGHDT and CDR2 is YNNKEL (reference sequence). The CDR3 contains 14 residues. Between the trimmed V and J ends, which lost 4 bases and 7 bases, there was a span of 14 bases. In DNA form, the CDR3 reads TGTGCCAGCAGCCTGGGGGAAGTGCGGCAGCCCCAGCATTTT. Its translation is CASSLGEVRQPQHF.

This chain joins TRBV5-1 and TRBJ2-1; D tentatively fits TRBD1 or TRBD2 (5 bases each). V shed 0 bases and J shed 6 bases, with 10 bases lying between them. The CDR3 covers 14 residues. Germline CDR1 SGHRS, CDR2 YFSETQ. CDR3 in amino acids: CASSLAGQGNEQFF. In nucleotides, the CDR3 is TGCGCCAGCAGCTTGGCGGGGCAGGGCAATGAGCAGTTCTTC.

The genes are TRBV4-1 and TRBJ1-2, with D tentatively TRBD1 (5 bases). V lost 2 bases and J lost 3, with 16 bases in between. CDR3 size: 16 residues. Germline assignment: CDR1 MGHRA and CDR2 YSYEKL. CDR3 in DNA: TGCGCCAGCAGCCAACGCCGGGACGCATATTACTATGGCTACACCTTC. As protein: CASSQRRDAYYYGYTF.

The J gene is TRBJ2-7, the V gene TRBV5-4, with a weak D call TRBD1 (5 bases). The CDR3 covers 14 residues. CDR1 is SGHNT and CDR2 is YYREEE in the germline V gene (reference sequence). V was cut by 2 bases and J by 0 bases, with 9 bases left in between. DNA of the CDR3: TGTGCCAGCAGCTTCCAGGGAAGCTCCTACGAGCAGTACGTC. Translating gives CASSFQGSSYEQYV.

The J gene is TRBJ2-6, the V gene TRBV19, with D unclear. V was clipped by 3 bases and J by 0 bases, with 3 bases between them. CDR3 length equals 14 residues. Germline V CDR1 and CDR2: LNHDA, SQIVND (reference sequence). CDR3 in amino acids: CASSMNSGANVLTF. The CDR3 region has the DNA TGTGCCAGTAGTATGAACTCTGGGGCCAACGTCCTGACTTTC. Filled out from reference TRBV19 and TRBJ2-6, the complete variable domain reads DGGITQSPKYLFRKEGQNVTLSCEQNLNHDAMYWYRQDPGQGLRLIYYSQIVNDFQKGDIAEGYSVSREKKESFPLTVTSAQKNPTAFYLCASSMNSGANVLTFGAGSRLTVL.

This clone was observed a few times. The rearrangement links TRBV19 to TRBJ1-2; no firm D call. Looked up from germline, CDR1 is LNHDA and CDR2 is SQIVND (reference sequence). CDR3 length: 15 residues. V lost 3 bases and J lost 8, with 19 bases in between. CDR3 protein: CASSIFPGRPLGYTF. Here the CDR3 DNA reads TGTGCCAGTAGTATCTTCCCGGGCAGGCCTCTCGGCTACACCTTC.

The CDR3 DNA is TGTGCCAGCAGTTGGGGACCGTCGGGAAACACCATATATTTT. The encoded protein is CASSWGPSGNTIYF. The chain recombines TRBV6-5 with TRBJ1-3; a weak D match, TRBD1 (5 bases). Trimming cost V 4 bases and J 4 bases, with 11 bases left between them. The CDR3 sequence is 14 residues long. Germline loops: CDR1 MNHEY, CDR2 SVGAGI.

In DNA, the CDR3 is TGTGCCAGCAGCTTAGGAGGACAGGGCCAGGCCAAAAACATTCAGTACTTC. Its translation is CASSLGGQGQAKNIQYF. The rearrangement links TRBV7-3 to TRBJ2-4; 8 positions match TRBD1. The germline CDR1 and CDR2 sequences are SGHTA and FQGTGA. V was clipped by 2 bases and J by 1 base; unmatched bases: 7. The CDR3 contains 17 residues.